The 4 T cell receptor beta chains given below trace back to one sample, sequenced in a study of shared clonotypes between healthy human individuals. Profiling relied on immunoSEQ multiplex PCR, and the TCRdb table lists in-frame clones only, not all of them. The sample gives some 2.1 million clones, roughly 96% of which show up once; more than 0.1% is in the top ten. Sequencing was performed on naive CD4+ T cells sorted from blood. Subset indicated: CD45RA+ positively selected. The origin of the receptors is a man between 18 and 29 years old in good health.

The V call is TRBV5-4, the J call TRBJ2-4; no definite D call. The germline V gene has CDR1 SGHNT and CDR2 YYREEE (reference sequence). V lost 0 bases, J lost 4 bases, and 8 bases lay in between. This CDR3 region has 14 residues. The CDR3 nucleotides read TGTGCCAGCAGCTTGGATGCCACTAAAAACATTCAGTACTTC. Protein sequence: CASSLDATKNIQYF. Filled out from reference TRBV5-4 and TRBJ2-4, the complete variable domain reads ETGVTQSPTHLIKTRGQQVTLRCSSQSGHNTVSWYQQALGQGPQFIFQYYREEENGRGNFPPRFSGLQFPNYSSELNVNALELDDSALYLCASSLDATKNIQYFGAGTRLSVL.

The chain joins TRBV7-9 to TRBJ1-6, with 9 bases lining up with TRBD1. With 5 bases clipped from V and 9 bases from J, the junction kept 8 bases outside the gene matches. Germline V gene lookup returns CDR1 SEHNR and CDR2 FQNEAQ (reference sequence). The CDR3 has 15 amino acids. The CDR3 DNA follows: TGTGCCAGCAGCCAGGGACAGGGTAATGGTTCACCCCTCCACTTT. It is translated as CASSQGQGNGSPLHF.

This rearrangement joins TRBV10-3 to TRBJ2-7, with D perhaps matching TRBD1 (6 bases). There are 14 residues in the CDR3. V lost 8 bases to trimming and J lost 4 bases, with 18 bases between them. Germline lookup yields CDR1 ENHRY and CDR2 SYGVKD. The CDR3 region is CAIAGGQMGYEQYF. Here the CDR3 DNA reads TGTGCCATCGCAGGCGGACAGATGGGATACGAGCAGTACTTC.

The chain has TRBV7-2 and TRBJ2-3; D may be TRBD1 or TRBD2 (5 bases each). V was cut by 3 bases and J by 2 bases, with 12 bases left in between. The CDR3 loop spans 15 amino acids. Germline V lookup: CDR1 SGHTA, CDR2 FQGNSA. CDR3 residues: CASSLGQGDTDTQYF. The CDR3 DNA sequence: TGTGCCAGCAGCTTGGGCCAGGGAGACACAGATACGCAGTATTTT.